Listed below are T cell receptor beta chains from one sample, sequenced in a study of cytomegalovirus exposure and HLA in healthy donors. TCRdb's table, derived via immunoSEQ multiplex PCR, lists solely in-frame clones and lacks some. The sample carries around 130,000 clones, about two thirds recorded once. The sequencing input was PBMCs. These receptors were taken from a woman aged 55-70 years in good health and CMV-seropositive. Both conserved end residues are part of each CDR3.

j_call: TRBJ2-5
v_call: TRBV9
cdr3_aa: CASSDGGGLGETQYF

j_call: TRBJ2-1
v_call: TRBV9
cdr3_aa: CASSVGRLGLAGANEQFF

j_call: TRBJ1-1
v_call: TRBV21-1
cdr3_aa: CASISDRGNTEAFF

j_call: TRBJ1-1
v_call: TRBV7-9
cdr3_aa: CASSSVPQDRLNTEAFF

j_call: TRBJ1-5
v_call: TRBV9
cdr3_aa: CASSAGTALNQPQHF

j_call: TRBJ2-7
v_call: TRBV5-6
cdr3_aa: CASSLRDRVYEQYF

j_call: TRBJ1-3
v_call: TRBV2
cdr3_aa: CASSENPVSGNTIYF

j_call: TRBJ1-4
v_call: TRBV11-2
cdr3_aa: CASSSNRGDTSEKLFF

j_call: TRBJ2-2
v_call: TRBV5-1
cdr3_aa: CASSFSGGAGTGELFF

j_call: TRBJ1-2
v_call: TRBV6-4
cdr3_aa: CASSPGQGAFYGYTF

j_call: TRBJ2-1
v_call: TRBV5-8
cdr3_aa: CASSLAGLAHEQFF

j_call: TRBJ1-1
v_call: TRBV19
cdr3_aa: CASSIWANTEAFF

j_call: TRBJ1-2
v_call: TRBV27
cdr3_aa: CASSWGEGDGYTF

j_call: TRBJ2-3
v_call: TRBV10-1
cdr3_aa: CASSEVPKDTQYF

j_call: TRBJ1-1
v_call: TRBV5-1
cdr3_aa: CASSEGPGDTEAFF

j_call: TRBJ2-7
v_call: TRBV6-5
cdr3_aa: CASTRGVGSYEQYF

j_call: TRBJ2-2
v_call: TRBV2
cdr3_aa: CASSDRTGGSGGELFF

j_call: TRBJ2-1
v_call: TRBV19
cdr3_aa: CASSIEATGIGQFF